This entry features one T cell receptor beta chain sequence. This entry is derived from a study of blood T cell repertoires in COVID-19. The wider study: Sources were T cells, B-cell-depleted T cells, or PBMCs; the material itself was cDNA or gDNA.

The trim removed 7 bases at V and 2 bases at J, leaving 11 bases unmatched. Looked up from germline, CDR1 is LNHDA and CDR2 is SQIVND (reference sequence). The CDR3 extends over 15 amino acids. In the original processing: Amplification with reference gene primers provided the estimates of nucleated cell counts. Generated by immunoSEQ multiplex PCR, the TCRdb table keeps only in-frame clones and is missing some. Clone size and the V and J calls come from that table; the DNA yielded D and trimming. Of about 160,000 clones detected, 80% to 90% appear once; the ten largest clones hold 3% to 4.5%. What was sequenced was peripheral blood. The TCR sequence derives from a woman aged 60-75 years who had recovered from COVID-19. The chain employs TRBV19 and TRBJ2-7, with 7 nucleotides matching TRBD1. The CDR3 is CASTRRQGTPYEQYF. CDR3 DNA sequence: TGTGCCAGTACCCGGAGACAGGGAACACCCTACGAGCAGTACTTC. Full variable domain (outside the CDR3, taken from reference TRBV19 and TRBJ2-7): DGGITQSPKYLFRKEGQNVTLSCEQNLNHDAMYWYRQDPGQGLRLIYYSQIVNDFQKGDIAEGYSVSREKKESFPLTVTSAQKNPTAFYLCASTRRQGTPYEQYFGPGTRLTVT.